The following is a T cell receptor (beta chain) sequence with its context. What it recognizes is unknown. The source of the sample is a study of cytomegalovirus exposure and HLA in healthy donors. About the study: As released early, the data held about 85 million unique TCRs from HLA-typed donors. Study-level findings and limits: HLA allele associations emerged for fewer than 20,000 TCR beta sequences in a later analysis, at 0.05 false discovery rate. A highly shared variant cluster was judged a likely technical artifact. It has been reported that TCR beta sequences accurately predicted the HLA-A and HLA-B alleles of most subjects.

The PCR was carried out with 60 Vbeta primers and 13 Jbeta primers. Here immunoSEQ multiplex PCR was the method, and the copy in TCRdb shows in-frame clones only, minus some. Of some 180,000 clones listed, roughly 77% were seen once; the top ten hold 2% to 2.5%. Germline assignment: CDR1 SGHVS and CDR2 FQNEAQ. This CDR3 comprises 15 residues. V shed 8 bases and J 5 bases; nucleotides not matched to a gene: 11. The specimen was PBMCs. This sequence originates from a woman between 25 and 40 years old in good health and CMV-seropositive. V and J are TRBV7-8 and TRBJ2-5; the match to TRBD1 covers 10 bases. CDR3 in DNA: TGTGCCAGCCAGGTGCGGGGGACAGGGGTGGAGACCCAGTACTTC. Its protein product is CASQVRGTGVETQYF.